These 29 T cell receptor beta chains came from one sample sequenced in a study of T cell repertoires in cytomegalovirus infection (dated by TCRdb to between 2018 and 2021). Reads for this sample came from an Illumina HiSeq 1500. TCRdb passed the public sequencing reads through fastp at Q25 and MiXCR, retaining productive beta sequences. Rows with one shared CDR3 protein collapse into an entry with the most common genes and DNA. The sample profile shows under 350,000 distinct CDR3 sequences; roughly a tenth of them were found once. Together, the top ten hold 2% to 3% of the sample. The specimen was PBMCs. These receptors were obtained from a human donor in good health (CMV status not recorded). Some clones in this sample may be carry-over from other donors' samples.

In regard to this clonotype: A clone one base away is much larger, so this may be a read error. In this CDR3 the conserved last residue, phenylalanine or tryptophan, is missing, so a read error is likely. This sequence joins TRBV28 and TRBJ1-2; D is unclear. CDR3 length: 11 amino acids. Trimming cost V 2 bases and J 4 bases, with 2 bases left between them. Germline V CDR1 and CDR2: MDHEN, SYDVKM. Written as DNA, the CDR3 is TGTGCCAGCAGTTTAAGCTATGGCTACACCTGC. Its protein product is CASSLSYGYTC.

This clonotype has at least ten counts. The chain combines TRBV9 with TRBJ2-3; D remains unclear. The V end lost 0 bases, the J end lost 0 bases, and 2 bases lay between the germline ends. The V gene's germline CDR1 is SGDLS and CDR2 YYNGEE. The CDR3 spans 13 residues. CDR3 in DNA: TGTGCCAGCAGCGTAGTGAGCACAGATACGCAGTATTTT. Residues: CASSVVSTDTQYF.

This clonotype has at least ten counts. The chain carries TRBV7-3 and TRBJ2-7, with D possibly matching TRBD2 (6 bases). The CDR3 spans 16 residues. V shed 1 base and J shed 2 bases, with 15 bases lying between them. Germline V CDR1 and CDR2: SGHTA, FQGTGA. CDR3 region: CASSLKGEDLTYEQYV. The CDR3 bases are TGTGCCAGCAGCTTAAAAGGGGAGGACTTGACCTACGAGCAGTACGTC.

A few counts support this clonotype. The chain uses TRBV11-3 and TRBJ2-1; TRBD2 agrees at 9 bases. CDR1 is SGHNT, CDR2 YENEEA, per germline. V shed 1 base, J shed 7 bases, and the junction held 5 bases outside the gene matches. This CDR3 spans 15 amino acids. The CDR3 bases are TGTGCCAGCAGCTTAGTAGCGGGGGACGGAAATGAGCAGTTCTTC. Its protein is CASSLVAGDGNEQFF.

In its sample, this clonotype was seen many times. This chain links TRBV28 with TRBJ1-1; perhaps TRBD1 as D (5 bases). Trimming took 4 bases from V and 4 from J, leaving 16 bases between them. Germline assignment: CDR1 MDHEN and CDR2 SYDVKM. The length of the CDR3 is 15 residues. CDR3 DNA sequence: TGTGCCAGCAGTTCTTCCCAAAGGGGAGCCACTGAAGCTTTCTTT. This encodes CASSSSQRGATEAFF.

This clonotype was seen at least ten times. The chain employs TRBV29-1 and TRBJ1-1; a possible D gene is TRBD1 (5 bases). The V and J ends lost 4 bases and 5 bases respectively, with 14 bases between them. CDR3 length: 13 amino acids. The germline CDR1 and CDR2 sequences are SQVTM and ANQGSEA. CDR3 sequence: CSVGRVSGTEAFF. The CDR3 nucleotides read TGCAGCGTTGGCAGGGTCTCCGGGACTGAAGCTTTCTTT.

This clonotype was counted at least ten times. The chain carries TRBV20-1 and TRBJ2-6, with D uncertain. The CDR3 contains 14 residues. V was clipped by 3 bases and J by 6 bases, with 12 bases between them. CDR1 and CDR2 from the germline V gene are DFQATT and SNEGSKA (reference sequence). CDR3 DNA: TGCAGTGCTAGTGTAATCTCCGAGGCCAACGTCCTGACTTTC. This sequence encodes CSASVISEANVLTF.

This clonotype was seen ten or more times. V is TRBV28 and J is TRBJ2-1; 9 positions agree with TRBD2. Germline CDR1 is MDHEN and CDR2 is SYDVKM. The J segment lost 7 bases and the V segment lost 3 bases, leaving 10 bases of the junction unmatched. The CDR3 is made up of 16 amino acids. The CDR3 is CASSLLAGGPGNEQFF. The CDR3 DNA reads as TGTGCCAGCAGTTTGCTTGCGGGGGGGCCGGGAAATGAGCAGTTCTTC. Combining the CDR3 with reference TRBV28 and TRBJ2-1 gives the whole variable domain DVKVTQSSRYLVKRTGEKVFLECVQDMDHENMFWYRQDPGLGLRLIYFSYDVKMKEKGDIPEGYSVSREKKERFSLILESASTNQTSMYLCASSLLAGGPGNEQFFGPGTRLTVL.

This clonotype was recorded a few times. The chain couples TRBV5-1 to TRBJ2-1, with D possibly matching TRBD1 (5 bases). This CDR3 has 16 residues. V was cut by 4 bases and J by 0 bases, with 14 bases left in between. Germline lookup yields CDR1 SGHRS and CDR2 YFSETQ. This chain's CDR3 is CASSPQGSGSYNEQFF. CDR3 DNA: TGCGCCAGCAGCCCGCAGGGATCGGGCTCCTACAATGAGCAGTTCTTC.

This clonotype was seen only a few times. A much larger clone lies a single base off, so this may be a read error. The V and J genes are TRBV9 and TRBJ1-1; 9 bases align to TRBD1. This CDR3 spans 15 amino acids. V shed 3 bases and J 0 bases; nucleotides not matched to a gene: 3. Germline V lookup: CDR1 SGDLS, CDR2 YYNGEE. The CDR3 nucleotides are TGTGCCAGCAGCGCGGGACAGGGTTTGAACACTGAAGCTTTCTTT. Translated, it gives CASSAGQGLNTEAFF.

This clonotype was seen at least ten times. The CDR3 DNA reads TGTGCCAGCAGCTTAGGGATAGAAGCTTTCTTT. Its protein product is CASSLGIEAFF. The chain recombines TRBV7-2 with TRBJ1-1; D gene uncertain. The V and J ends lost 1 base and 8 bases respectively, with 5 bases between them. This CDR3 has 11 residues. Germline CDR1 and CDR2: SGHTA and FQGNSA.

This clonotype was counted many times. V usage is TRBV7-2 and J usage is TRBJ2-3, with TRBD2 identical over 9 bases. The V gene's germline CDR1 is SGHTA and CDR2 FQGNSA. V was pared by 5 bases and J by 2 bases, with 5 bases of the junction left unmatched. The CDR3 contains 15 residues. As DNA, the CDR3 is TGTGCCAGCAGCCGAGCGGGGGGAAACACAGATACGCAGTATTTT. It codes for CASSRAGGNTDTQYF.

This clonotype came up many times. This rearrangement joins TRBV28 to TRBJ2-2; D gene ambiguous. CDR1 MDHEN and CDR2 SYDVKM come from the germline V gene. The CDR3 runs 15 residues. Trimming left V 4 bases short and J 3 bases short, with 12 bases between. CDR3 amino acids: CASSSNRYDTGELFF. The CDR3 nucleotides are TGTGCCAGCAGTTCAAACAGATACGACACCGGGGAGCTGTTTTTT.

This clonotype showed up many times. The chain uses TRBV28 and TRBJ1-2; tentatively, D is TRBD1 (5 bases). The CDR3 is 14 amino acids. V lost 7 bases and J 3 bases, leaving 15 bases between the germline ends. Germline loops: CDR1 MDHEN, CDR2 SYDVKM. The CDR3 loop is CASTAGGSDYGYTF. CDR3 DNA: TGTGCCAGCACCGCCGGGGGGAGTGACTATGGCTACACCTTC.

The table lists this clonotype with many counts. CDR3 amino acids: CASNPGTDTQYF. The CDR3 DNA follows: TGTGCCAGCAACCCGGGCACAGATACGCAGTATTTT. This chain uses TRBV7-9 with TRBJ2-3; D is unresolved. The CDR3 spans 12 residues. Trimming pared 7 bases from V and 1 base from J, leaving 6 bases between. Germline V lookup: CDR1 SEHNR, CDR2 FQNEAQ (reference sequence).

This chain uses TRBV28 with TRBJ2-1; 11 bases align to TRBD2. The CDR3 totals 16 residues. Germline V lookup: CDR1 MDHEN, CDR2 SYDVKM. V trimming: 6 bases; J trimming: 8 bases; junction bases outside the gene matches: 12. CDR3 sequence: CASSLAGGLGQDEQFF. CDR3 sequence (DNA): TGTGCCAGCAGCCTAGCGGGGGGACTCGGTCAAGATGAGCAGTTCTTC.

This clonotype was recorded many times. J is TRBJ2-7 and V is TRBV5-4; D is possibly TRBD1 or TRBD2 (5 bases each). The V end lost 0 bases, the J end lost 7 bases, and 17 bases lay between the germline ends. The germline CDR1 and CDR2 sequences are SGHNT and YYREEE (reference sequence). This CDR3 has 15 residues. CDR3 in DNA: TGTGCCAGCAGCTTGGGTCCACAGGCAGAGGGGGAGCAGTACTTC. Residues: CASSLGPQAEGEQYF.

This clonotype has at least ten counts. In DNA form, the CDR3 reads TGTGCCAGCAGTGACCGGTCATCTAATCAGCCCCAGCATTTT. Protein sequence: CASSDRSSNQPQHF. The chain has TRBV2 and TRBJ1-5; no reliable D call. CDR3 length equals 14 residues. The ends were cut back, 3 bases at V and 4 bases at J, with 10 bases in the middle. Germline V gene data show CDR1 as SNHLY and CDR2 as FYNNEI.

This clonotype was counted ten times or more. The rearrangement links TRBV7-2 to TRBJ2-3, with D hard to call. Germline V CDR1 and CDR2: SGHTA, FQGNSA. V lost 3 bases and J lost 3, with 1 base in between. The CDR3 extends over 11 amino acids. The CDR3 here is CASSLTDTQYF. In DNA form, the CDR3 reads TGTGCCAGCAGCTTGACAGATACGCAGTATTTT.

Turning to this clonotype: A much larger clone sits a single nucleotide away, making a read error possible. This chain connects TRBV19 to TRBJ1-1; 10 bases match TRBD1. Trimming at V came to 5 bases and at J to 3 bases, leaving 6 bases not matched to a gene. The CDR3 is 15 residues long. Germline loops: CDR1 LNHDA, CDR2 SQIVND (reference sequence). This CDR3 is CASSPWDRGDTEAFF. DNA of the CDR3: TGTGCCAGTAGTCCCTGGGACAGGGGCGACACTGAAGCTTTCTTT.

There are many counts of this clonotype. The rearrangement uses TRBV29-1 and TRBJ1-5; D ambiguous. The germline gives CDR1 SQVTM, CDR2 ANQGSEA. The CDR3 loop spans 13 amino acids. V shed 4 bases and J shed 0 bases, with 7 bases lying between them. The CDR3 protein is CSVGEGSNQPQHF. The CDR3 DNA sequence: TGCAGCGTTGGGGAAGGTAGCAATCAGCCCCAGCATTTT.

This clonotype was recorded a few times. The V gene is TRBV6-5, the J gene TRBJ2-5; TRBD1 matches at 9 bases. Germline V gene sequence: CDR1 MNHEY, CDR2 SVGAGI. Trimming took 0 bases from V and 5 from J; bases not matched to a gene: 4. The CDR3 length is 15 residues. The CDR3 DNA follows: TGTGCCAGCAGTTACTCGGGACAGGGCGGGGAGACCCAGTACTTC. It is translated as CASSYSGQGGETQYF.

J is TRBJ2-1 and V is TRBV20-1; 9 bases fit TRBD2. This CDR3 has 15 residues. V gave up 6 bases and J gave up 7 bases; unmatched junction bases: 13. Germline values: CDR1 DFQATT, CDR2 SNEGSKA (reference sequence). Written as DNA, the CDR3 is TGCAGTGCGAGATTTCCAGCGGGGGGCCTAAATGAGCAGTTCTTC. Encoded protein: CSARFPAGGLNEQFF.

This clonotype was seen more than once but under ten times. The V and J genes are TRBV27 and TRBJ2-7; maybe TRBD1 (6 bases). This CDR3 is 14 amino acids long. The V and J ends lost 6 bases and 2 bases respectively, with 14 bases between them. Germline values: CDR1 MNHEY, CDR2 SMNVEV (reference sequence). CDR3 in DNA: TGTGCCAGCAGCAGGGGTCCAAGTCCCTACGAGCAGTACGTC. Translated, it gives CASSRGPSPYEQYV.

This clonotype was counted ten times or more. V and J are TRBV6-6 and TRBJ1-6; 8 bases match TRBD1. With 11 bases clipped from V and 5 bases from J, the junction kept 8 bases outside the gene matches. The germline V gene encodes CDR1 MNHNY and CDR2 SVGAGI (reference sequence). CDR3 length: 14 residues. The CDR3 region has the DNA TGTGCCGTCGCCGCAGGGGGCCATAATTCACCCCTCCACTTT. Protein product: CAVAAGGHNSPLHF.

The chain carries TRBV7-4 and TRBJ1-3, with D unresolved. The V and J ends lost 2 bases and 0 bases respectively, with 14 bases between them. The CDR3 consists of 17 residues. Germline values: CDR1 SGHVT, CDR2 SQSDAQ. Written as DNA, the CDR3 is TGTGCCAGCAGCTTACCTAATAGAGATAACTCTGGAAACACCATATATTTT. Protein sequence: CASSLPNRDNSGNTIYF.

This clonotype was recorded many times. The J gene is TRBJ2-5, the V gene TRBV3-1; TRBD2 is a possible D gene (5 bases). Germline lookup yields CDR1 LGHDT and CDR2 YNNKEL (reference sequence). The CDR3 is 15 residues long. Trimming shortened V by 0 bases and J by 4 bases, and 12 bases separated the two germline ends. The CDR3 loop reads CASSQEIGRGETQYF. Here the CDR3 DNA reads TGTGCCAGCAGCCAAGAAATAGGGAGAGGAGAGACCCAGTACTTC.

This clonotype was counted a few times. This rearrangement joins TRBV18 to TRBJ2-7; weak D call: TRBD2 (5 bases). Germline V gene sequence: CDR1 KGHSH, CDR2 LQKENI. Trimming pared 1 base from V and 5 bases from J, leaving 9 bases between. The CDR3 sequence is 13 residues long. The CDR3 region is CASSPQGANEQYF. CDR3 DNA: TGTGCCAGCTCACCACAGGGAGCAAACGAGCAGTACTTC.

V is TRBV29-1 and J is TRBJ2-5, with unresolved D. Germline CDR1 and CDR2: SQVTM and ANQGSEA. The ends were cut back, 7 bases at V and 5 bases at J, with 17 bases in the middle. The CDR3 has 13 amino acids. The DNA for the CDR3 is TGCAGCGCGCGGCGTGGTAGTGTGGAGACCCAGTACTTC. Translating it yields CSARRGSVETQYF.